This T cell receptor (beta chain) originates from a study of T cells in Graves' hyperthyroidism and ophthalmopathy. Findings and limits, study-wide: Ophthalmopathy cases were set apart from stable hyperthyroidism by a 13 V-J model. Within blood appeared most thyroid clonotypes that had expanded above 0.001.

Losses at the gene ends were 0 bases for V and 12 bases for J; bases not matched to a gene: 19. This CDR3 contains 19 residues. CDR1 SEHNR and CDR2 FQNEAQ come from the germline V gene (reference sequence). A remark on this clonotype: Its specificity is unknown.

The investigators amplified TCR beta CDR3 regions from RNA transcripts. RT-PCR in the first round (using the HTBI primer set) targeted the TCR CDR3. TCRdb reprocessed the multiplex PCR reads via MiXCR and lists one record per CDR3 protein. The data show 500,000 to 600,000 distinct CDR3 sequences, with approximately 15% seen just once and about 20% held by the top ten. The TCR comes from a woman aged 18-29 years with Graves' hyperthyroidism. Sequencing was carried out using blood. The chain combines TRBV7-9 with TRBJ2-1; 11 bases are a match to TRBD2. CDR3 nucleotides: TGTGCCAGCAGCTTAGCGCGTAGAATCGGGACTAGCGGCGACCCAGGGCAGTTCTTC. Translation: CASSLARRIGTSGDPGQFF.